This record covers a single T cell receptor (beta chain). Its antigen is unidentified. The data stem from a study of cytotoxic CD8 clonotypes in ibrutinib-treated CLL. Findings of the study overall: Under therapy, public clonotypes either contracted or stayed stable, and they were uncommon. Investigators sampled sustained-remission and progressing patients at differing times.

Repertoires were generated with immunoSEQ multiplex PCR, while TCRdb's copy carries only in-frame clones and drops some. The sample has 200,000 or so clones, just under 80% seen once; the top ten hold about an eighth. Germline CDR1 is MNHNS and CDR2 is SASEGT. The CDR3 has 15 amino acids. The V end was cut by 6 bases, the J end by 5 bases, with 18 bases between. This receptor was identified in a human donor with chronic lymphocytic leukemia. The specimen was PBMCs, collected after 12 months of ibrutinib treatment. The gene calls are TRBV6-1 and TRBJ2-3; D unresolved. The CDR3 bases are TGTGCCAGCAGCCGTACTGACACTGGACGAGATACGCAGTATTTT. This sequence encodes CASSRTDTGRDTQYF.